This TCR beta chain was obtained from a study of T cell changes during pregnancy in multiple sclerosis. V dropped 5 bases and J dropped 5; count of bases not matched to a gene: 5. The CDR3 runs to 15 residues. The germline gives CDR1 LGHNA, CDR2 YNFKEQ. Generated by immunoSEQ multiplex PCR, the TCRdb table keeps only in-frame clones and is missing some. The table includes about 49,000 clones, 95% detected once. This sequence was found in a female donor with multiple sclerosis, enrolled in a pregnancy study. This chain uses TRBV4-2 with TRBJ2-4; 11 bases map to TRBD2. This sample comprised CD8+ T cells from peripheral blood mononuclear cells, obtained in the first trimester of pregnancy. The CDR3 nucleotides read TGTGCCAGCAGCAAACTAGCGGGAGTACAAAACATTCAGTACTTC. Its protein product is CASSKLAGVQNIQYF.